This T cell receptor beta chain comes out of a study of blood T cells in healthy people across ages. Details on this clonotype: Its antigen is undetermined.

Then a second PCR, running about 7 to 11 cycles, was carried out with a sample-barcoded 5' primer and a J-beta primer mix. The yield of each sample was at least 3 million CDR3-containing paired-end reads. TCRdb redid the calling of the 5' RACE reads with MiXCR, one entry per CDR3 protein. The sample has about 1.6 million distinct CDR3 sequences; almost 35% are singletons. Findings of the study overall: PBMCs left unsorted prevented a conclusive naive versus antigen-experienced comparison. When set beside aged donors, long-lived donors presented more naive CD4+ cells and higher diversity.

V lost 6 bases and J 4 bases, leaving 18 bases between the germline ends. The CDR3 is 15 residues long. Germline V gene lookup returns CDR1 SQVTM and CDR2 ANQGSEA. Sequencing was performed on blood. The rearrangement uses TRBV29-1 and TRBJ2-2, with D tentatively TRBD2 (6 bases). The receptor comes from a woman aged 25 to 39 in good health. CDR3 DNA: TGCAGCGTCCGAGCTTCTGGGACTGGCACCGGGGAGCTGTTTTTT. Amino acid sequence: CSVRASGTGTGELFF.